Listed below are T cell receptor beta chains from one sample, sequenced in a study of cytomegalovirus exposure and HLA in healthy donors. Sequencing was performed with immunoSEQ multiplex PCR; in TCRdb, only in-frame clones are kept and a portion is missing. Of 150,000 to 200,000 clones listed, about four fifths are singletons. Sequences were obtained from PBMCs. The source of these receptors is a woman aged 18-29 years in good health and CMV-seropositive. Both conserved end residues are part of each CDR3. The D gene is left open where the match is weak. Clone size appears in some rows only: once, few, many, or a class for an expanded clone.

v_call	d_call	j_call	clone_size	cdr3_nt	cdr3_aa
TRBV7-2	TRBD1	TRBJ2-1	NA	TGTGCCAGCAGGCTCGGCGACAGGGGTTACAATGAGCAGTTCTTC	CASRLGDRGYNEQFF
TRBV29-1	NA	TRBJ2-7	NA	TGCAGCGTGAGGACTGACGAGCAGTACTTC	CSVRTDEQYF
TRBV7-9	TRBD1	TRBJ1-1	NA	TGTGCCAGCATCAAACAGGGGTTGGGCACTGAAGCTTTCTTT	CASIKQGLGTEAFF
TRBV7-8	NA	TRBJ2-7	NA	TGTGCCAGCAGCTTAGCGCCGGGCAGGGACGAGCAGTACTTC	CASSLAPGRDEQYF
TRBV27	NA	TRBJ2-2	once	TGTGCCAGCAGTTGGATCGCAGAGGCAGGGTCCGCCGGGGAGCTGTTTTTT	CASSWIAEAGSAGELFF
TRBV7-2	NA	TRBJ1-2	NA	TGTGCCAGCAGCTTGGGGCGGAAAAGGGGCTACACCTTC	CASSLGRKRGYTF
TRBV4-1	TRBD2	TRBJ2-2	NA	TGCGCCAGCAGCCAAGAACTAGCGGGGGGGCCAAGGAACACCGGGGAGCTGTTTTTT	CASSQELAGGPRNTGELFF
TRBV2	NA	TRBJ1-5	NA	TGTGCCAGCACCGAAAGGGGTAATCAGCCCCAGCATTTT	CASTERGNQPQHF
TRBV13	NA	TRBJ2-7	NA	TGTGCCAGCAGCGGCGAACGGGGACACGACTCCTACGAGCAGTACTTC	CASSGERGHDSYEQYF
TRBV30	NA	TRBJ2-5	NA	TGTGCCTGGAGTGTAGCGGTAGAGACCCAGTACTTC	CAWSVAVETQYF
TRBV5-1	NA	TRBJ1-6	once	TGCGCCAGCAGCTTTCTGTGGGGGGGTCGTTCGATTTCACCCCTCCACTTT	CASSFLWGGRSISPLHF
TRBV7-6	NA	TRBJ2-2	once	TGTGCCAGCAGCTTAGACCGGTCGAACACCGGGGAGCTGTTTTTT	CASSLDRSNTGELFF
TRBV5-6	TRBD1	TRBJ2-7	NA	TGTGCCAGCAGCCCGGGACAGCCAACCTACGAGCAGTACTTC	CASSPGQPTYEQYF
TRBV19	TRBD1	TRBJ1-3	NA	TGTGCCAGTAGCACCCCAGGGGGTGGAAACACCATATATTTT	CASSTPGGGNTIYF
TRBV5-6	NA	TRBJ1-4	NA	TGTGCCAGCAGCTCCTTTACGGGGGCAACTAATGAAAAACTGTTTTTT	CASSSFTGATNEKLFF
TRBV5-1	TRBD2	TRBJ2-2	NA	TGCGCCAGCAGACCTCGGCGGGGGGACTTACTCACCGGGGAGCTGTTTTTT	CASRPRRGDLLTGELFF
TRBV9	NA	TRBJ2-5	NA	TGTGCCAGCAGCGTAGCCGGCGGGGCCCCCGGTGGGACCCAGTACTTC	CASSVAGGAPGGTQYF
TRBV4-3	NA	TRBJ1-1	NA	TGCGCCAGCAGCCAAGATAGCGGCAACACTGAAGCTTTCTTT	CASSQDSGNTEAFF
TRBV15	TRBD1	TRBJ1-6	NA	TGTGCCACCAGCAGAGAGGACAGGGATGGATCACCCCTCCACTTT	CATSREDRDGSPLHF
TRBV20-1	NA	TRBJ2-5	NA	TGCAGTGCGGGCGGGGCAAAGACCCAGTACTTC	CSAGGAKTQYF
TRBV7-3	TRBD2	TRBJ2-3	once	TGTGCCAGCAGCACGAACCCCGCGGGACTAGCGGCAGATACGCAGTATTTT	CASSTNPAGLAADTQYF
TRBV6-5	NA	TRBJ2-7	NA	TGTGCCAGCAGAGACGCTAGCGAGCAGTACTTC	CASRDASEQYF
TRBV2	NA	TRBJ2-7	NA	TGTGCCAGCGGCGGGGTCTCCTACGAGCAGTACTTC	CASGGVSYEQYF